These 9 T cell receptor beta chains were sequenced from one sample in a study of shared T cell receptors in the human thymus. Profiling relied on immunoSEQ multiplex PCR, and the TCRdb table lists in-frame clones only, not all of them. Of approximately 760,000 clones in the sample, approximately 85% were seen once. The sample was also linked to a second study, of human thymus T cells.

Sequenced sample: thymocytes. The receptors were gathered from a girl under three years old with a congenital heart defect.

The CDR3 loop reads CASSQARTGASNYGYTF. Here the CDR3 DNA reads TGCGCCAGCAGCCAAGCCAGGACAGGGGCATCTAACTATGGCTACACCTTC. The rearrangement links TRBV4-1 to TRBJ1-2; 9 nucleotides align to TRBD1. V shed 1 base, J shed 0 bases, and the junction held 6 bases outside the gene matches. Germline CDR1 reads MGHRA; CDR2 reads YSYEKL. CDR3 length equals 17 residues.

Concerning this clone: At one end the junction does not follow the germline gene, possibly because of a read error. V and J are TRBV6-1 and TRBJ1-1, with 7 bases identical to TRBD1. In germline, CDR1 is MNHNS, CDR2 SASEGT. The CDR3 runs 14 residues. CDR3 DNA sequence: TGTGCCAGCAGTGACGCGACAGGGAACAATGAAGCTTTCTTT. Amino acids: CASSDATGNNEAFF.

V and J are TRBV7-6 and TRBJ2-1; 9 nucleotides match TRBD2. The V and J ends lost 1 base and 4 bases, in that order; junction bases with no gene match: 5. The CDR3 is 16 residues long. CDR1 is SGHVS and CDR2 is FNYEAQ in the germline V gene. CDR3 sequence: CASSLDGGGEYNEQFF. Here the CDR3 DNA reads TGTGCCAGCAGCTTAGATGGCGGGGGGGAGTACAATGAGCAGTTCTTC.

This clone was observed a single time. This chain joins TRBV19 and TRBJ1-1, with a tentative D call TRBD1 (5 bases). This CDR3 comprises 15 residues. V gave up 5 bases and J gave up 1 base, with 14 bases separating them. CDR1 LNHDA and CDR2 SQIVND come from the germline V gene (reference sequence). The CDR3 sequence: CASSGMTAGNTEAFF. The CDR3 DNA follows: TGTGCCAGTAGTGGAATGACAGCGGGGAACACTGAAGCTTTCTTT.

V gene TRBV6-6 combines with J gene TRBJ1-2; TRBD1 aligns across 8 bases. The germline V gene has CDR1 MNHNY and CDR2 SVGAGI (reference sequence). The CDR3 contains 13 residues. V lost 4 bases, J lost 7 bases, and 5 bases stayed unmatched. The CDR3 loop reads CASSSRTGSGYTF. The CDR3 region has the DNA TGTGCCAGCAGTTCCCGGACAGGGAGTGGCTACACCTTC.

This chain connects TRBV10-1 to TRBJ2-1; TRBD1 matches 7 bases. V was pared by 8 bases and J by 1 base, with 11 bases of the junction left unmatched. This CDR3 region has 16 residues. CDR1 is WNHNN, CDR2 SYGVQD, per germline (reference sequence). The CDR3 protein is CASAQGQQGSYNEQFF. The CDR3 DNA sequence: TGCGCCAGCGCCCAGGGACAACAGGGGTCCTACAATGAGCAGTTCTTC.

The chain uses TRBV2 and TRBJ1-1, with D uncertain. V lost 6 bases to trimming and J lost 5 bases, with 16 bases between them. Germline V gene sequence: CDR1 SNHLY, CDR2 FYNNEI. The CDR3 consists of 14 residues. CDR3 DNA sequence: TGTGCCAGCAGGACGGGGATGTCGAGGACTGAAGCTTTCTTT. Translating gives CASRTGMSRTEAFF.

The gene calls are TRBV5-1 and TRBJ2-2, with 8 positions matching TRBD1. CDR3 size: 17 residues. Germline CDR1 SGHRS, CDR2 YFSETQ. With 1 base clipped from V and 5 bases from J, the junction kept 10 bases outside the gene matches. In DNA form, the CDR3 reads TGCGCCAGCAGCTTGACAAACAGGGGGGAAGGGACCGGGGAGCTGTTTTTT. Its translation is CASSLTNRGEGTGELFF.

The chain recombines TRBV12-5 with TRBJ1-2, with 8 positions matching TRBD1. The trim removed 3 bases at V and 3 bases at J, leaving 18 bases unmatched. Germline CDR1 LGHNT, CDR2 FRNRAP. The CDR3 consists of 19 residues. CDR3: CASGFMQAGGSPAHYGYTF. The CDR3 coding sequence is TGTGCTAGTGGTTTTATGCAGGCAGGGGGCTCGCCGGCACACTATGGCTACACCTTC.